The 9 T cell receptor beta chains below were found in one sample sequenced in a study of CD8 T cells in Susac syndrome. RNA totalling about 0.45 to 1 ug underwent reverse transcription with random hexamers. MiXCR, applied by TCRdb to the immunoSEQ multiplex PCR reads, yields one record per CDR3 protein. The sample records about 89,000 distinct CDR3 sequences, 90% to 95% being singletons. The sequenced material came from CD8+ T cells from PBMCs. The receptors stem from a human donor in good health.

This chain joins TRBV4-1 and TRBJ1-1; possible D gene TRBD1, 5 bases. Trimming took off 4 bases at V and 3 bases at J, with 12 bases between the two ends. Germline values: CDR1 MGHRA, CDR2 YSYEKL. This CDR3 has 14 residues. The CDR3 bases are TGCGCCAGCAGCCTACGGGACCGCTACACTGAAGCTTTCTTT. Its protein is CASSLRDRYTEAFF.

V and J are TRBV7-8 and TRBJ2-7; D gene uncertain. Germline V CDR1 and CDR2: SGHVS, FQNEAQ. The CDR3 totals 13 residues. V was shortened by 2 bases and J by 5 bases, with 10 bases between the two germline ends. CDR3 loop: CASSLNVRDEQYF. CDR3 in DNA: TGTGCCAGCAGCTTAAACGTAAGAGACGAGCAGTACTTC.

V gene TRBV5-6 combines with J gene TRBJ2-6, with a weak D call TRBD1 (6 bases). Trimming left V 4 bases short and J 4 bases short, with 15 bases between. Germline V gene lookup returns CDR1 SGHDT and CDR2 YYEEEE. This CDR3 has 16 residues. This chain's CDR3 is CASSDPSGVGANVLTF. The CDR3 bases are TGTGCCAGCAGCGACCCTTCAGGGGTAGGGGCCAACGTCCTGACTTTC.

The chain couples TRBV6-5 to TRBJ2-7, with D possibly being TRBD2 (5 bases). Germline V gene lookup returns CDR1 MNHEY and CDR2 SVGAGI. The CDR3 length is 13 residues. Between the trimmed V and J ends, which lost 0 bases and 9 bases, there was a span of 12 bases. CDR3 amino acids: CASSYSISEGQYF. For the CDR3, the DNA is TGTGCCAGCAGTTACTCGATATCAGAGGGGCAGTACTTC.

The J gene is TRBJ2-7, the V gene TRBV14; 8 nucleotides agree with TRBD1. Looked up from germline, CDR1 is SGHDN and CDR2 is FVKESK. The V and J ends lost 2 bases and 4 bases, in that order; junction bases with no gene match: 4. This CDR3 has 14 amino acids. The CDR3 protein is CASSQQGAWYEQYF. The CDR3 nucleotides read TGTGCCAGCAGCCAACAGGGGGCCTGGTACGAGCAGTACTTC.

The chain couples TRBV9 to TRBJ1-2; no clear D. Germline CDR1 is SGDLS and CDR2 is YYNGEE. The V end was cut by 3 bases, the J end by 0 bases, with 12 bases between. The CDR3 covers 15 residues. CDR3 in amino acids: CASSARVTPNYGYTF. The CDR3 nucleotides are TGTGCCAGCAGCGCCCGGGTAACCCCTAACTATGGCTACACCTTC.

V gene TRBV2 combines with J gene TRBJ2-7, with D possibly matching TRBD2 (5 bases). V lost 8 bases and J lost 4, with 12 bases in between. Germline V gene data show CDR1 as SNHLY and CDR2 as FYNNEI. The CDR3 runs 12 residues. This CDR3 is CASEGRGYEQYF. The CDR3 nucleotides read TGTGCCAGCGAAGGGAGAGGATACGAGCAGTACTTC.

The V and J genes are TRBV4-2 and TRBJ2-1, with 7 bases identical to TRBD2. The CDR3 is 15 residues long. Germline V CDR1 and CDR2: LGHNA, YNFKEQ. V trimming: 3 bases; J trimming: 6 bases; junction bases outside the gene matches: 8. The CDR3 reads CASSHPSGASNEQFF. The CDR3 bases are TGTGCCAGCAGCCACCCAAGCGGGGCGAGCAATGAGCAGTTCTTC.

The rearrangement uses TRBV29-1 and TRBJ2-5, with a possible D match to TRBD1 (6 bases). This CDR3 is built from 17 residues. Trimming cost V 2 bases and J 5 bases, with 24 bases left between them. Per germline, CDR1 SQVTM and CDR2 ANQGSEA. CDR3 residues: CSVEFYEEGHERETQYF. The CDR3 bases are TGCAGCGTTGAATTCTACGAAGAGGGACACGAGCGGGAGACCCAGTACTTC.